Listed here is a single T cell receptor (beta chain). Its antigen is still unknown. The record originates from a study of graft-versus-host responses after intestinal transplantation. Study information: Recipients obtained multivisceral, liver-intestinal, or isolated intestinal transplants. Once they had received anti-thymocyte globulin induction, all recipients took tacrolimus and steroids for approximately 3 years. General study results and limits: GvH clones were found in recipient marrow; some appeared first in ileum or blood. Maximum circulating GvH clone levels tracked with early post-transplant HvG decreases.

The CDR3 extends over 16 amino acids. The V gene's germline CDR1 is ENHRY and CDR2 SYGVKD. V lost 1 base and J 1 base, leaving 11 bases between the germline ends. Profiled with immunoSEQ multiplex PCR; TCRdb holds only in-frame clones, not every one. Among about 120,000 clones listed, about 93% were seen once. Sample: unstimulated CD4+ T cells sorted from spleen or lymph node cells, taken before intestinal transplant. The chain has TRBV10-3 and TRBJ2-1, with D possibly being TRBD2 (5 bases). The sequence was collected from a human donor who received an intestinal transplant. The CDR3 spells CAISEYVGESYNEQFF. CDR3 DNA sequence: TGTGCCATCAGTGAGTACGTGGGAGAGTCCTACAATGAGCAGTTCTTC.